There are a few counts of the clone carrying this T cell receptor beta chain. Its target is not known. The source of the sample is a study of T-cell reconstitution after alpha-beta-depleted transplantation in children. Overall study findings and caveats: In patients about two months after transplant, alpha-beta T cells reportedly arose from several hundred expanded graft clones. There were some patients whose high TCRbeta diversity at day 60 came from surviving recipient T cells and thymic progenitors. Newly generated T cells supplied most T-cell counts and diversity one year post-transplant.

CDR1 and CDR2 (germline): SGHRS, YFSETQ. V was pared by 7 bases and J by 4 bases, with 6 bases of the junction left unmatched. The CDR3 is 13 residues long. Unique molecular identifiers were incorporated when the TCRbeta library was constructed. TCRdb re-called the PCR reads through MiXCR, storing one row per CDR3 protein. Here the sample spans 97,000 or so distinct CDR3 sequences, approximately 8% being singletons. The input for sequencing was PBMCs, taken before TCRalphabeta/CD19-depleted stem cell transplant. V and J are TRBV5-1 and TRBJ1-1, with TRBD1 identical over 8 bases. The TCR originated in a boy between 2 and 15 years old with acute lymphoblastic leukemia, due to receive a stem cell transplant. This chain's CDR3 is CASRTGSSTEAFF. CDR3 bases: TGCGCCAGCCGGACAGGGAGTAGCACTGAAGCTTTCTTT.